This TCR beta chain is drawn from a study of CXCR3-negative and CXCR3-positive naive CD8 T cells. The wider study: Every library held about 1.5 +/- 0.3 million TRB reads, and the total came to approximately 140 million.

Overall study findings and caveats: Greater hydrophobicity was found in TRB CDR3s of CXCR3-positive naive cells than of CXCR3-negative naive cells. Diversity proved comparably high across both naive subsets and much lower in memory CD8+ cells. For naive cells, CXCR3-negative and CXCR3-positive subsets had similar TRBV-TRBJ usage; for memory cells, usage differed.

Libraries were UMI-labeled 5' RACE TRB cDNA. One entry per CDR3 protein, without DNA, is what TCRdb gives after re-calling the 5' RACE reads. Its table records around 60,000 distinct CDR3 sequences. Germline-derived CDR1 and CDR2 are SQVTM and ANQGSEA. The CDR3 covers 11 residues. In the case of this clonotype: The antigen is not known.

J is TRBJ2-7 and V is TRBV29-1; no DNA is available, so the TRBD1 call from TCRdb remains unchecked. The sample was naive CXCR3+ CD8+ T cells from blood. The subset is: CD45RO-CCR7+CD27+CD95- naive CD8+ T cells expressing CXCR3 (TNR3+). This receptor was identified in a human donor in good health. Some clones in this sample may be carry-over from other donors' samples. CDR3 amino acids: CSGGGIYEQYF.